Below, one T cell receptor (beta chain) is given with its context. Germline V gene data show CDR1 as KGHSH and CDR2 as LQKENI. The CDR3 has 13 amino acids. Trimming took 5 bases from V and 4 from J; bases not matched to a gene: 3. Here immunoSEQ multiplex PCR was the method, and the copy in TCRdb shows in-frame clones only, minus some. The data show under 300,000 clones, about nine tenths seen once. The sample is drawn from a study of blood T cell repertoires in COVID-19. Researchers sorted participants into cohorts using their self-reported clinical history. The chain joins TRBV18 to TRBJ1-1; 8 bases align to TRBD1. The sequence was collected from a woman in her 40s with acute COVID-19. What was sequenced was PBMCs or T cells enriched from blood (not recorded which). CDR3 protein: CASSRQGITEAFF. The CDR3 DNA sequence: TGTGCCAGCTCAAGACAGGGGATCACTGAAGCTTTCTTT. The complete variable domain, with remaining parts taken from reference TRBV18 and TRBJ1-1, reads NAGVMQNPRHLVRRRGQEARLRCSPMKGHSHVYWYRQLPEEGLKFMVYLQKENIIDESGMPKERFSAEFPKEGPSILRIQQVVRGDSAAYFCASSRQGITEAFFGQGTRLTVV.